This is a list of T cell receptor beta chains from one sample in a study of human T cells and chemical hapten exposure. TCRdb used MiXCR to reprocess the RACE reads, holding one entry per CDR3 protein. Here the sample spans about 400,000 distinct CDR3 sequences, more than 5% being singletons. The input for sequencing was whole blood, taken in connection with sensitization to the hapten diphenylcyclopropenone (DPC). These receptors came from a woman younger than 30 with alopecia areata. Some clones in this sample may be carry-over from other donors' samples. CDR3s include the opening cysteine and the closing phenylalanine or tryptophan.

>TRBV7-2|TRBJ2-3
CASSEPDLTTDTQYF
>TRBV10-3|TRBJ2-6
CAISELSGANVLTF
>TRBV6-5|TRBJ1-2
CASSYDSGDGYTF
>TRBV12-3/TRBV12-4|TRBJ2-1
CASSWAGGLKGHNEQFF
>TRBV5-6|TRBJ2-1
CASSLGQGFSYNEQFF
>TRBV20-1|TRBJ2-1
CSARVTTGRSSYNEQFF
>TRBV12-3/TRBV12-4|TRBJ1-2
CASSFVPPNYGYTF
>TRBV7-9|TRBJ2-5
CASSLGVPETQYF
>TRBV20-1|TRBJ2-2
CSARDNKFGTGELFF
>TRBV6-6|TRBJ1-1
CASSYGTLDVPFF
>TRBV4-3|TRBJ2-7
CASSQQQGTVGYF
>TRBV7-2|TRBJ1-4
CASSTRNEKLFF
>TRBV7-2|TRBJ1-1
CASSLVQDTEAFF
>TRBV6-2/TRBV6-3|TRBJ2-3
CASSSPKGTRRGTQYF
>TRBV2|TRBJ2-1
CASMEGIGYNEQFF
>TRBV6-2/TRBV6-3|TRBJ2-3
CASSPDGDSTDTQYF
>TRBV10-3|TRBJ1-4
CAISDGRGNEKLFF
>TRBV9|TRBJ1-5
CASSEAYSNQPQHF
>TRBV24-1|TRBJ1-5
CATSDPGQGESNQPQHF
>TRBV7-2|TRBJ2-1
CASSRGQGDYNEQFF
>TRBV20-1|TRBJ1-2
CSARSQGGYYGYTF
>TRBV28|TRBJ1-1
CASNNGALGAFF
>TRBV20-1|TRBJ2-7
CSARVTGDHYYEQYF
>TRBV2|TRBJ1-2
CASSVPANYGYTF
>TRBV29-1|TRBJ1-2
CSVDETDNYGYTF
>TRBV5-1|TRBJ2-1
CASSLLAGRTTHNEQFF
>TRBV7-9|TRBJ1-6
CASSLGDRGRSPLHF
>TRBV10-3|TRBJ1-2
CAISEGRVSYTF
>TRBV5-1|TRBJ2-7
CASSLFSVRGPNYEQYF
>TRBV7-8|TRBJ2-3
CASRTRGTDTQYF
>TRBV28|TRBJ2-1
CAILSGGANNEQFF
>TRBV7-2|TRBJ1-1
CASSLEPGYTEAFF
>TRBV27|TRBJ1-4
CASSQWANEKLFF
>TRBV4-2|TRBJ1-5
CASSPTTGSPQHF
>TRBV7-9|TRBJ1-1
CASSTGHMNTEAFF
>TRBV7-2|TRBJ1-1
CASSLQFFNTEAFF
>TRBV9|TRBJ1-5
CASSGGSDGNQPQHF
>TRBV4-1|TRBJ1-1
CASSQDSARRTAEAFF
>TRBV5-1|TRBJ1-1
CASSLERGRAFF